These 21 T cell receptor beta chains came from one sample sequenced in a study of blood T cells in healthy people across ages. Combining a sample-barcoded 5' primer with a J-beta primer mix, a second PCR ran for roughly 6 to 12 cycles. One entry per CDR3 protein, called by TCRdb with MiXCR from the 5' RACE reads. The sample carries 700,000 to 950,000 distinct CDR3 sequences, 58% recorded once. The sequencing sample was made of blood. Source of these receptors: a man between 25 and 39 years old in good health.

This clonotype was seen a handful of times. The chain couples TRBV20-1 to TRBJ1-2; tentative D call: TRBD1 (5 bases). This CDR3 spans 11 amino acids. Germline values: CDR1 DFQATT, CDR2 SNEGSKA (reference sequence). V was shortened by 4 bases and J by 7 bases, with 10 bases between the two germline ends. CDR3 protein: CSATSGAGYTF. As DNA, the CDR3 is TGCAGTGCTACCAGCGGGGCTGGCTACACCTTC.

In its sample, this clonotype was seen a few times. The chain is built from TRBV10-3 and TRBJ1-2; D gene unclear. Trimming pared 2 bases from V and 6 bases from J, leaving 13 bases between. Germline values: CDR1 ENHRY, CDR2 SYGVKD. This CDR3 contains 14 residues. CDR3 in DNA: TGTGCCATCAGTGAGGCGACGGTTGGGGATGGCTACACCTTC. Translating gives CAISEATVGDGYTF.

This chain connects TRBV5-4 to TRBJ2-7, with TRBD1 identical over 8 bases. With V trimmed by 4 bases and J by 6 bases, 15 bases remained unmatched. The germline V gene encodes CDR1 SGHNT and CDR2 YYREEE (reference sequence). This CDR3 comprises 16 residues. CDR3 amino acids: CASSRPTTGASGEQYF. In nucleotides, the CDR3 is TGTGCCAGCAGCCGTCCTACGACAGGGGCCTCGGGCGAGCAGTACTTC.

This clonotype was seen more than once but under ten times. The genes are TRBV7-9 and TRBJ2-4, with D tentatively TRBD1 (6 bases). Germline CDR1 SEHNR, CDR2 FQNEAQ (reference sequence). V lost 1 base, J lost 6 bases, and 10 bases lay in between. This CDR3 has 14 residues. The CDR3 DNA sequence: TGTGCCAGCAGCTTAGGGGGGCCCCTAAACATTCAGTACTTC. Translated: CASSLGGPLNIQYF. The complete variable domain, with remaining parts taken from reference TRBV7-9 and TRBJ2-4, reads DTGVSQNPRHKITKRGQNVTFRCDPISEHNRLYWYRQTLGQGPEFLTYFQNEAQLEKSRLLSDRFSAERPKGSFSTLEIQRTEQGDSAMYLCASSLGGPLNIQYFGAGTRLSVL.

V usage is TRBV6-5 and J usage is TRBJ1-1, with D perhaps matching TRBD1 (5 bases). With 0 bases removed from V and 1 base from J, the gap between germline ends came to 9 bases. Germline V CDR1 and CDR2: MNHEY, SVGAGI. There are 15 residues in the CDR3. The CDR3 DNA sequence: TGTGCCAGCAGTTACTCGACAGACGGGAACACTGAAGCTTTCTTT. Translated: CASSYSTDGNTEAFF.

V is TRBV20-1 and J is TRBJ2-5, with D unclear. Between the trimmed V and J ends, which lost 2 bases and 3 bases, there was a span of 16 bases. Per germline, CDR1 DFQATT and CDR2 SNEGSKA (reference sequence). The CDR3 totals 15 residues. CDR3 DNA sequence: TGCAGTGCTAGAACACCCTACGCTAGGGAAGAGACCCAGTACTTC. Protein: CSARTPYAREETQYF.

This sequence joins TRBV25-1 and TRBJ1-2, with D perhaps matching TRBD1 (5 bases). The CDR3 loop spans 15 amino acids. Per germline, CDR1 MGHDK and CDR2 SYGVNS. V gave up 5 bases and J gave up 4 bases, with 17 bases separating them. The CDR3 here is CASSSPRGTSYGYTF. The DNA for the CDR3 is TGTGCCAGCAGTTCCCCTCGAGGGACCTCCTATGGCTACACCTTC.

This sequence joins TRBV30 and TRBJ2-3; D gene uncertain. From germline, CDR1 is GTSNPN and CDR2 SVGIG (reference sequence). Trimming pared 8 bases from V and 7 bases from J, leaving 13 bases between. This CDR3 region has 11 residues. CDR3 nucleotides: TGTGCCGGTGCCCTGCCACATACGCAGTATTTT. Encoded protein: CAGALPHTQYF.

The chain carries TRBV15 and TRBJ2-7, with a possible D match to TRBD1 (5 bases). V was cut by 2 bases and J by 6 bases, with 11 bases left in between. This CDR3 comprises 13 residues. The germline CDR1 and CDR2 sequences are LNHNV and YYDKDF (reference sequence). CDR3 sequence reads: CATSRPDSPEQYF. The CDR3 DNA reads as TGTGCCACCAGCAGACCCGACAGCCCCGAGCAGTACTTC.

This chain joins TRBV6-4 and TRBJ2-1, with D possibly matching TRBD2 (6 bases). Trimming shortened V by 5 bases and J by 6 bases, and 17 bases separated the two germline ends. The CDR3 totals 15 residues. Germline CDR1 is MRHNA and CDR2 is SNTAGT. CDR3 DNA sequence: TGTGCCAGCAGTCCCATCGGGACTCTCTCCAATGAGCAGTTCTTC. Amino acid sequence: CASSPIGTLSNEQFF.

This clonotype has only a few counts. This chain joins TRBV3-1 and TRBJ2-7; 7 bases map to TRBD2. The CDR3 sequence is 15 residues long. After removal of 0 bases from V and 3 bases from J, the junction contained 5 bases not matched to a gene. The V gene's germline CDR1 is LGHDT and CDR2 YNNKEL (reference sequence). The CDR3: CASSQDRTRSYEQYF. CDR3 nucleotides: TGTGCCAGCAGCCAAGACCGGACTAGAAGCTACGAGCAGTACTTC.

The chain has TRBV18 and TRBJ1-1, with D hard to call. Germline loops: CDR1 KGHSH, CDR2 LQKENI. This CDR3 is built from 13 residues. Trimming took 0 bases from V and 5 from J, leaving 7 bases between them. The chain's CDR3 is CASSPPVETEAFF. CDR3 bases: TGTGCCAGCTCACCACCCGTGGAGACTGAAGCTTTCTTT.

This clonotype occurred once. CDR3 protein: CSVLDTAHGEQYF. DNA for the CDR3: TGCAGCGTTCTGGACACGGCCCATGGGGAGCAGTACTTC. The rearrangement links TRBV29-1 to TRBJ2-5; perhaps D is TRBD1 or TRBD2 (5 bases each). The CDR3 is 13 residues long. CDR1 and CDR2 from the germline V gene are SQVTM and ANQGSEA. V was pared by 5 bases and J by 11 bases, with 21 bases between.

This chain's CDR3 is CSARKTQNPGYGYTF. The CDR3 nucleotides are TGCAGTGCTAGGAAGACTCAAAACCCGGGGTATGGCTACACCTTC. The chain employs TRBV20-1 and TRBJ1-2; D is ambiguous. The V end was cut by 3 bases, the J end by 5 bases, with 19 bases between. This CDR3 spans 15 amino acids. Germline CDR1 and CDR2: DFQATT and SNEGSKA (reference sequence).

The chain combines TRBV12-3 or TRBV12-4 with TRBJ2-3; TRBD2 matches at 10 bases. V was clipped by 0 bases and J by 7 bases; unmatched bases: 4. CDR3 length: 15 amino acids. CDR3 bases: TGTGCCAGCAGTTTAGCTCCAGCGGGGGGGCATACGCAGTATTTT. Amino acid sequence: CASSLAPAGGHTQYF.

The chain couples TRBV10-3 to TRBJ2-1, with 7 positions matching TRBD2. Germline V CDR1 and CDR2: ENHRY, SYGVKD. The junction had 13 bases not matched to a gene; V was cut back by 2 bases and J by 12 bases. The CDR3 extends over 15 amino acids. The CDR3 sequence: CAISEPSLGGSTQFF. The CDR3 nucleotides are TGTGCCATCAGTGAGCCAAGTCTGGGCGGGAGTACGCAGTTCTTC.

On this clonotype: One base away lies a much larger clone, so this may be a sequencing read error. V usage is TRBV7-9 and J usage is TRBJ1-1; D perhaps matches TRBD1 (5 bases). CDR1 is SEHNR, CDR2 FQNEAQ, per germline (reference sequence). Trimming stripped 4 bases from V and 9 bases from J, with 9 bases between. The CDR3 consists of 11 residues. The chain's CDR3 is CASSYDSKAFF. The CDR3 DNA reads as TGTGCCAGCAGCTACGACAGCAAAGCTTTCTTT.

This clonotype was seen a few times. This chain connects TRBV29-1 to TRBJ2-1; TRBD1 is a possible D gene (6 bases). Germline V lookup: CDR1 SQVTM, CDR2 ANQGSEA. Trimming removed 5 bases from V and 7 bases from J, with 24 bases in between. CDR3 length: 16 residues. CDR3 coding DNA: TGCAGCGTTTTAAGGGGCACAGGGAGATCGACTAATGAGCAGTTCTTC. Its translation: CSVLRGTGRSTNEQFF.

The chain joins TRBV27 to TRBJ1-5; possibly TRBD1 for D (5 bases). This CDR3 has 16 residues. The germline V and J ends were trimmed by 4 bases and 0 bases, with 13 bases remaining between them. From germline, CDR1 is MNHEY and CDR2 SMNVEV (reference sequence). The CDR3 DNA follows: TGTGCCAGCAGTTCAAGACAGACTAATAGCAATCAGCCCCAGCATTTT. Its protein product is CASSSRQTNSNQPQHF.

This clonotype was picked up a small number of times. The chain has TRBV5-1 and TRBJ2-3; D may be TRBD2 (6 bases). CDR3 size: 16 residues. Germline CDR1 is SGHRS and CDR2 is YFSETQ. Between the trimmed V and J ends, which lost 0 bases and 0 bases, there was a span of 11 bases. The CDR3 here is CASSLEYGGSTDTQYF. The CDR3, as DNA: TGCGCCAGCAGCTTGGAGTATGGGGGGAGCACAGATACGCAGTATTTT.

The V gene is TRBV11-2, the J gene TRBJ2-7; 13 bases are shared with TRBD2. This CDR3 is built from 17 residues. The V gene end was trimmed by 2 bases and the J gene end by 7 bases; junction bases not matched to a gene: 11. Germline V gene lookup returns CDR1 SGHAT and CDR2 FQNNGV. The CDR3 DNA reads TGTGCCAGCAGCTTAAGGTGGACTAGCGGGGGTGGGAATGAGCAGTACTTC. Translated, it gives CASSLRWTSGGGNEQYF.